Below, 22 T cell receptor beta chains from the same sample are listed, as sequenced in a study of T cells after yellow fever vaccination. TCRdb reanalysed the 5' RACE reads using MiXCR and keeps one entry per CDR3 protein. The top ten hold under 3.5% of the sample, which has about 200,000 distinct CDR3 sequences, about 3% seen once. Sample: CD4+ T cells sorted from PBMCs, taken 10 days after the yellow fever booster vaccination. These receptors came from a man aged 18 to 35 who received the YFV17D yellow fever vaccine.

The table lists this clonotype with many counts. The J gene is TRBJ2-3, the V gene TRBV4-2; D not resolved. Trimming stripped 0 bases from V and 7 bases from J, with 11 bases between. Germline CDR1 reads LGHNA; CDR2 reads YNFKEQ. The CDR3 covers 14 residues. Written as DNA, the CDR3 is TGTGCCAGCAGCCAAGAAAGTTGGGTAAATACGCAGTATTTT. Its translation: CASSQESWVNTQYF.

This clonotype was counted ten times or more. The chain couples TRBV11-2 to TRBJ2-7; 8 bases agree with TRBD1. Germline values: CDR1 SGHAT, CDR2 FQNNGV. Unmatched junction bases numbered 0, after V lost 0 bases and J lost 5 bases. The CDR3 totals 13 residues. The CDR3, as DNA: TGTGCCAGCAGCTTAGACAGGGGGCACGAGCAGTACTTC. Protein sequence: CASSLDRGHEQYF.

This clonotype was picked up a small number of times. This rearrangement joins TRBV19 to TRBJ2-5, with D unresolved. V lost 10 bases and J 5 bases, leaving 20 bases between the germline ends. The CDR3 is made up of 14 amino acids. The germline gives CDR1 LNHDA, CDR2 SQIVND (reference sequence). CDR3 region: CATSMAGQVETQYF. In DNA form, the CDR3 reads TGTGCCACCTCCATGGCCGGCCAGGTTGAGACCCAGTACTTC.

The table lists this clonotype with many counts. The V and J genes are TRBV7-9 and TRBJ2-5; possible D gene TRBD1, 5 bases. Trimming removed 3 bases at V and 2 bases at J, with 13 bases between. Germline V gene data show CDR1 as SEHNR and CDR2 as FQNEAQ (reference sequence). The CDR3 extends over 15 amino acids. DNA for the CDR3: TGTGCCAGCAGCTTGGGCAGGGCAAGTCAAGAGACCCAGTACTTC. Protein product: CASSLGRASQETQYF.

The table lists this clonotype with many counts. V usage is TRBV5-1 and J usage is TRBJ2-7, with 7 bases fitting TRBD1. In germline, CDR1 is SGHRS, CDR2 YFSETQ. The CDR3 runs 15 residues. The ends lost 4 bases at V and 0 bases at J; junction bases unmatched: 7. CDR3 DNA: TGCGCCAGCAGCCGACTGGACAGGTCCTCCTACGAGCAGTACTTC. This gives the protein CASSRLDRSSYEQYF.

This clonotype appeared many times. An end of the junction differs from the germline gene, which may be a read error. The chain couples TRBV7-9 to TRBJ2-3; 12 positions agree with TRBD2. The CDR3 is 17 amino acids. CDR1 SEHNR and CDR2 FQNEAQ come from the germline V gene (reference sequence). The CDR3 protein is CASSLASGGAYTDTQYF. Here the CDR3 DNA reads TGTGCCAGCAGCCTAGCTAGCGGGGGGGCCTACACAGATACGCAGTATTTT.

The CDR3 here is CASSYSIGTGSPLHF. In nucleotides, the CDR3 is TGTGCCAGCAGTTACTCGATCGGGACAGGGTCACCCCTCCACTTT. The V call is TRBV6-5, the J call TRBJ1-6; 9 nucleotides match TRBD1. Per the germline V gene, CDR1 is MNHEY and CDR2 is SVGAGI. V was clipped by 0 bases and J by 10 bases; unmatched bases: 4. This CDR3 contains 15 residues.

This clonotype was recorded many times. The V and J genes are TRBV3-1 and TRBJ1-2; the match to TRBD1 covers 10 bases. This CDR3 has 14 residues. CDR1 is LGHDT and CDR2 is YNNKEL in the germline V gene (reference sequence). V lost 4 bases to trimming and J lost 5 bases; unmatched junction nucleotides: 4. The CDR3 is CASSRTGGRYGYTF. For the CDR3, the DNA is TGTGCCAGCAGCCGGACAGGGGGAAGATATGGCTACACCTTC.

This clonotype turned up a few times. V usage is TRBV24-1 and J usage is TRBJ2-5; D possibly corresponds to TRBD1 (5 bases). The CDR3 loop spans 14 amino acids. V lost 2 bases and J 9 bases, leaving 15 bases between the germline ends. CDR1 is KGHDR and CDR2 is SFDVKD in the germline V gene. Here the CDR3 DNA reads TGTGCCACCAGTGATTCGACACGTTCAGGGTCCCAGTACTTC. Protein product: CATSDSTRSGSQYF.

This clonotype was seen ten or more times. The chain carries TRBV6-1 and TRBJ2-7; 8 nucleotides match TRBD1. This CDR3 comprises 14 residues. Germline CDR1 MNHNS, CDR2 SASEGT. V shed 7 bases and J 7 bases; nucleotides not matched to a gene: 12. CDR3 protein: CASTPHDRGREQYF. CDR3 nucleotides: TGTGCCAGCACCCCACACGACAGGGGTAGGGAGCAGTACTTC.

This rearrangement joins TRBV20-1 to TRBJ2-7; the D gene is possibly TRBD2 (7 bases). V was cut by 6 bases and J by 0 bases, with 21 bases left in between. The germline V gene has CDR1 DFQATT and CDR2 SNEGSKA (reference sequence). The CDR3 totals 16 residues. The DNA of the CDR3 is TGCAGTGCGAGATACCTGCGGGGGCCTAGCTCCTACGAGCAGTACTTC. Its translation: CSARYLRGPSSYEQYF.

There are a few counts of this clonotype. The chain recombines TRBV21-1 with TRBJ1-5; the listed D gene, TRBD1, was not tested against the DNA. TRBV21-1 is a known pseudogene. The CDR3 has 14 residues. CDR3 coding DNA: TGTGCCAGCAGCAAAAAAAAGGGGGAGTCGACCCAGCATTTT. This codes for CASSKKKGESTQHF.

This clonotype was detected ten times or more. CDR3 sequence (DNA): TGTGCCAGCAGTAAGACGGATACCGGCGAGCAGTACTTC. It codes for CASSKTDTGEQYF. V usage is TRBV12-3 or TRBV12-4 and J usage is TRBJ2-7; D gene unclear. Trimming removed 5 bases from V and 6 bases from J, with 14 bases in between. The CDR3 covers 13 residues.

This clonotype came up many times. The chain couples TRBV9 to TRBJ2-2, with no clear D. Trimming pared 4 bases from V and 2 bases from J, leaving 6 bases between. The V gene's germline CDR1 is SGDLS and CDR2 YYNGEE. CDR3 length equals 13 residues. CDR3 loop: CASSRFNTGELFF. The CDR3 DNA sequence: TGTGCCAGCAGCCGATTTAACACCGGGGAGCTGTTTTTT.

This clonotype was recorded at least ten times. The genes are TRBV5-6 and TRBJ1-4, with D possibly matching TRBD1 (5 bases). CDR1 SGHDT and CDR2 YYEEEE come from the germline V gene. V dropped 2 bases and J dropped 7 bases, with 15 bases sitting between them. This CDR3 contains 15 residues. CDR3 protein: CASSLTFGAGEKLFF. The CDR3, as DNA: TGTGCCAGCAGCTTAACCTTTGGGGCGGGTGAAAAACTGTTTTTT. Filled out from reference TRBV5-6 and TRBJ1-4, the complete variable domain reads DAGVTQSPTHLIKTRGQQVTLRCSPKSGHDTVSWYQQALGQGPQFIFQYYEEEERQRGNFPDRFSGHQFPNYSSELNVNALLLGDSALYLCASSLTFGAGEKLFFGSGTQLSVL.

This clonotype was recorded many times. The genes are TRBV7-2 and TRBJ1-1; perhaps TRBD1 as D (6 bases). The germline V and J ends were trimmed by 5 bases and 2 bases, with 9 bases remaining between them. Germline CDR1 SGHTA, CDR2 FQGNSA. This CDR3 is 13 amino acids long. Here the CDR3 reads CASSPDSNTEAFF. DNA of the CDR3: TGTGCCAGCAGCCCGGACAGTAACACTGAAGCTTTCTTT.

This clonotype was seen repeatedly, ten times or more. The rearrangement links TRBV12-3 or TRBV12-4 to TRBJ2-7; 11 nucleotides line up with TRBD1. The CDR3 covers 15 residues. Trimming removed 8 bases from V and 9 bases from J; junction bases left unmatched: 15. The CDR3 DNA reads TGTGCCAGCCCCTTGGGGGCCGGGACAGGGGGTCCGCAGTACTTC. This encodes CASPLGAGTGGPQYF.

This clonotype was observed many times. The chain is built from TRBV7-2 and TRBJ2-7; 8 bases fit TRBD1. V lost 5 bases and J lost 3; bases outside the gene matches: 9. Per the germline V gene, CDR1 is SGHTA and CDR2 is FQGNSA. The CDR3 is 15 amino acids. The chain's CDR3 is CASSPTGEPLYEQYF. DNA for the CDR3: TGTGCCAGCAGCCCGACAGGGGAACCCCTCTACGAGCAGTACTTC.

This clonotype was detected many times. The CDR3 loop reads CASSLVAGNTDTQYF. The CDR3 nucleotides read TGTGCCAGCAGCTTAGTGGCAGGCAACACAGATACGCAGTATTTT. The chain links TRBV7-2 to TRBJ2-3; the D is unclear. Germline assignment: CDR1 SGHTA and CDR2 FQGNSA. This CDR3 spans 15 amino acids. Trimming removed 1 base from V and 2 bases from J, with 10 bases in between.

This clonotype was counted between two and nine times. The rearrangement uses TRBV6-2 or TRBV6-3 and TRBJ2-7; maybe TRBD2 (5 bases). V lost 6 bases to trimming and J lost 6 bases, with 18 bases between them. Germline V gene data show CDR1 as MNHEY and CDR2 as SVGEGT. This CDR3 region has 14 residues. The CDR3 here is CASSNGGFEGEQYV. Written as DNA, the CDR3 is TGTGCCAGCAGCAACGGCGGGTTCGAAGGCGAGCAGTACGTC.

This clonotype was detected ten times or more. The chain links TRBV25-1 to TRBJ2-5, with D unclear. The germline V gene has CDR1 MGHDK and CDR2 SYGVNS. This CDR3 has 15 amino acids. With 2 bases removed from V and 4 bases from J, the gap between germline ends came to 14 bases. The CDR3 is CASSEPPPGGETQYF. As DNA, the CDR3 is TGTGCCAGCAGTGAACCCCCCCCAGGTGGAGAGACCCAGTACTTC. Variable domain in full (rest from reference TRBV25-1 and TRBJ2-5): EADIYQTPRYLVIGTGKKITLECSQTMGHDKMYWYQQDPGMELHLIHYSYGVNSTEKGDLSSESTVSRIRTEHFPLTLESARPSHTSQYLCASSEPPPGGETQYFGPGTRLLVL.

This clonotype has ten or more counts. The DNA of the CDR3 is TGTGCCAGCAGGATTTTCAGCGGCACAGATACGCAGTATTTT. It encodes CASRIFSGTDTQYF. The chain combines TRBV6-2 or TRBV6-3 with TRBJ2-3, with no clear D. Per germline, CDR1 MNHEY and CDR2 SVGEGT. V was shortened by 6 bases and J by 1 base, with 11 bases between the two germline ends. CDR3 size: 14 residues.